The next 7 T cell receptor beta chains were all read from a single sample in a study of CXCR3-negative and CXCR3-positive naive CD8 T cells. Each TRB cDNA library was prepared by 5' RACE (with UMI labels). TCRdb re-called the 5' RACE reads; one entry per CDR3 protein, DNA not given. This table lists 100,000 to 150,000 distinct CDR3 sequences. Sample: naive CXCR3- CD8+ T cells from blood. Stated subset: CD45RO-CCR7+CD27+CD95- naive CD8+ T cells lacking CXCR3 (TNR3-). Receptors originate from a human donor in good health. Some clones in this sample may be carry-over from other donors' samples.

The chain has TRBV29-1 and TRBJ2-3; TCRdb proposes TRBD1, but this gene call is untestable without DNA. The CDR3 length is 16 residues. Germline lookup yields CDR1 SQVTM and CDR2 ANQGSEA. CDR3 loop: CSVDWDRDTSTDTQYF.

The V and J genes are TRBV7-3 and TRBJ2-7; TCRdb proposes TRBD1, but this gene call is untestable without DNA. The CDR3 has 12 amino acids. Germline-derived CDR1 and CDR2 are SGHTA and FQGTGA. This CDR3 reads CASSSNRGEQYF.

The chain couples TRBV6-2 or TRBV6-3 to TRBJ2-3; absent DNA, TCRdb's TRBD1 call cannot be checked. This CDR3 is built from 15 residues. Germline V gives CDR1 MNHEY, CDR2 SVGEGT. The CDR3 protein is CASSSGTTSTDTQYF.

The rearrangement uses TRBV29-1 and TRBJ1-1; the TCRdb D gene call, TRBD1, has no DNA to confirm it. Germline V gives CDR1 SQVTM, CDR2 ANQGSEA. CDR3 length: 12 residues. The chain's CDR3 is CSVEEQGPGAFF.

This rearrangement joins TRBV28 to TRBJ2-1; checking the TCRdb D call of TRBD2 is not possible without DNA. The CDR3 consists of 16 residues. Germline values: CDR1 MDHEN, CDR2 SYDVKM. The CDR3 region is CASSLRLAGGWNEQFF.

The chain combines TRBV6-5 with TRBJ2-1; TCRdb designates TRBD1, a call that cannot be tested without DNA. The germline CDR1 and CDR2 sequences are MNHEY and SVGAGI. This CDR3 has 15 residues. The CDR3 spells CASSQGIGSYNEQFF.

The chain couples TRBV12-3 or TRBV12-4 to TRBJ2-7; checking the TCRdb D call of TRBD2 is not possible without DNA. The CDR3 is 18 residues long. CDR3 region: CASSFSRYLAGVPYEQYF.